Shown below are 4 T cell receptor beta chains from a single sample sequenced in a study of monozygotic twins with inflammatory bowel disease. TCRdb reprocessed the 5' RACE reads and stores each CDR3 protein as one record, lacking DNA. This sample's table has about 43,000 distinct CDR3 sequences. Sequencing input: blood. These receptors came from a human donor with ulcerative colitis or Crohn's disease, or a healthy co-twin of an affected twin (not recorded which).

The chain carries TRBV28 and TRBJ1-4. The V gene's germline CDR1 is MDHEN and CDR2 SYDVKM. This CDR3 contains 12 residues. Here the CDR3 reads CASSSSDRDKLF. Full variable domain (rest looked up from reference TRBV28 and TRBJ1-4): DVKVTQSSRYLVKRTGEKVFLECVQDMDHENMFWYRQDPGLGLRLIYFSYDVKMKEKGDIPEGYSVSREKKERFSLILESASTNQTSMYLCASSSSDRDKLFGSGTQLSVL.

The chain joins TRBV12-3 or TRBV12-4 to TRBJ2-1; TCRdb reports TRBD1, a call that lacks DNA to check it against. The CDR3 loop spans 15 amino acids. CDR3 loop: CASSSGQLSYNEQFF.

The chain recombines TRBV29-1 with TRBJ2-7; TCRdb indicates TRBD2, and absent DNA this call remains unverified. The CDR3 extends over 14 amino acids. The germline gives CDR1 SQVTM, CDR2 ANQGSEA. The CDR3 sequence is CSASREGLPYEQYF.

The V and J genes are TRBV29-1 and TRBJ2-5; the D call from TCRdb, TRBD1, cannot be confirmed without DNA. Germline V gene sequence: CDR1 SQVTM, CDR2 ANQGSEA. This CDR3 has 12 amino acids. The CDR3 loop reads CSVERGQETQYF.